These T cell receptor beta chains were read from a single sample in a study of cytomegalovirus exposure and HLA in healthy donors. Assay: immunoSEQ multiplex PCR; the TCRdb copy retains only in-frame clones and omits some. This repertoire shows 100,000 to 150,000 clones, approximately 80% found once; its top ten account for roughly 12%. Material: PBMCs. The receptor source for this set is a woman aged 40-49 years in good health and CMV-seropositive. CDR3s include the opening cysteine and the closing phenylalanine or tryptophan.

J: TRBJ2-1; V: TRBV29-1; CDR3: CSVEGGPSYNEQFF
J: TRBJ2-3; V: TRBV6-6; CDR3: CASSPELSTDTQYF
J: TRBJ1-3; V: TRBV2; CDR3: CASSWDISGNTIYF
J: TRBJ2-7; V: TRBV6-6; CDR3: CASSPRGTGIYEQYF
J: TRBJ2-1; V: TRBV18; CDR3: CASSPLEARLYNEQFF
J: TRBJ2-1; V: TRBV15; CDR3: CATSKVSKVAGGPGHVLNEQFF
J: TRBJ2-7; V: TRBV28; CDR3: CASSLPGQGSSYEQYF
J: TRBJ1-1; V: TRBV5-1; CDR3: CASSLEWQGGAFF
J: TRBJ2-5; V: TRBV29-1; CDR3: CSAGLGETQYF
J: TRBJ2-7; V: TRBV28; CDR3: CASSPSGSPLGEQYF
J: TRBJ2-2; V: TRBV9; CDR3: CASSGWGLITGELFF
J: TRBJ2-7; V: TRBV5-4; CDR3: CASSGQGYEQYF
J: TRBJ2-7; V: TRBV25-1; CDR3: CASSVSGQQYF
J: TRBJ2-2; V: TRBV7-9; CDR3: CASSGIGVPGELFF
J: TRBJ2-1; V: TRBV7-8; CDR3: CASSLMVIRGFGNEQFF
J: TRBJ2-2; V: TRBV5-1; CDR3: CASSLGTGSTGELFF
J: TRBJ2-3; V: TRBV28; CDR3: CASSPSGSPSYTQYF
J: TRBJ1-2; V: TRBV19; CDR3: CASNPRDRPLEVYGYTF
J: TRBJ2-3; V: TRBV30; CDR3: CAWSRGTSIDTQYF
J: TRBJ2-1; V: TRBV11-1; CDR3: CASSLGLAEDEQFF
J: TRBJ2-4; V: TRBV15; CDR3: CATSPRLGIQYF
J: TRBJ2-7; V: TRBV2; CDR3: CATTENTGVEQYF
J: TRBJ2-7; V: TRBV28; CDR3: CASSGPDSYEQYF
J: TRBJ1-1; V: TRBV6-1; CDR3: CASTYWSTEAFF
J: TRBJ1-2; V: TRBV29-1; CDR3: CSITQGDYGYTF
J: TRBJ2-5; V: TRBV15; CDR3: CATSRGLKGEGERETQYF
J: TRBJ2-3; V: TRBV18; CDR3: CASSPRLAGGTDTQYF
J: TRBJ1-5; V: TRBV5-1; CDR3: CASSSDGTRPQHF
J: TRBJ2-2; V: TRBV5-1; CDR3: CASSLGTGGADTGELFF
J: TRBJ2-7; V: TRBV4-1; CDR3: CASSHPGTGAYEQYF
J: TRBJ1-2; V: TRBV6-1; CDR3: CASGTGDGGYTF
J: TRBJ1-5; V: TRBV6-1; CDR3: CASRRQGGNQPQHF
J: TRBJ2-5; V: TRBV2; CDR3: CASSGLQETQYF
J: TRBJ1-1; V: TRBV4-1; CDR3: CASSQESGITEAFF
J: TRBJ2-7; V: TRBV4-1; CDR3: CASSRQTGGYEQYF
J: TRBJ2-1; V: TRBV6-1; CDR3: CASSDDYRSSYNEQFF
J: TRBJ2-7; V: TRBV30; CDR3: CAWSEGLGYEQYF
J: TRBJ1-4; V: TRBV5-1; CDR3: CASSLAGGLKNEKLFF
J: TRBJ2-7; V: TRBV5-6; CDR3: CASSSPFGQHYEQYF
J: TRBJ2-7; V: TRBV30; CDR3: CAWREGTSGTYEQYF
J: TRBJ2-5; V: TRBV7-9; CDR3: CASSISGRPRETQYF
J: TRBJ1-4; V: TRBV29-1; CDR3: CSARDSGSPNEKLFF
J: NA; V: TRBV6-7; CDR3: CASSYSPGTGSYEQYF
J: TRBJ2-1; V: TRBV20-1; CDR3: CSASRDGEQFF
J: TRBJ1-4; V: TRBV15; CDR3: CATSRRQGATNEKLFF
J: TRBJ2-7; V: TRBV5-1; CDR3: CASSTGQATYEQYF
J: TRBJ1-5; V: TRBV6-6; CDR3: CASNPIPGRVQPQHF
J: TRBJ2-1; V: TRBV28; CDR3: CASSSGGVGYNEQFF
J: TRBJ1-5; V: TRBV13; CDR3: CASSSRWANQPQHF
J: TRBJ2-1; V: TRBV5-8; CDR3: CASSLVQIAYSYNEQFF
J: TRBJ2-3; V: TRBV4-2; CDR3: CASSQVEVGTQYF
J: TRBJ1-1; V: TRBV29-1; CDR3: CSVHTGKADTEAFF
J: TRBJ2-7; V: TRBV11-2; CDR3: CASSLVGQTYEQYF
J: TRBJ1-5; V: TRBV10-3; CDR3: CAISEGTSNQPQHF
J: TRBJ1-2; V: TRBV5-1; CDR3: CASSPKPGQVYGYTF
J: TRBJ1-1; V: TRBV30; CDR3: CAGQRGVNTEAFF
J: TRBJ1-2; V: TRBV28; CDR3: CASNPSVPAGYGYTF